This paragraph covers one T cell receptor (beta chain) sequence. In its sample, this clonotype was seen a few times. Its antigen remains unidentified. No base qualities exist here, and no much larger clone lies one base off it. This entry is derived from a study of patients and donors after allogeneic stem cell transplantation (dated by TCRdb to about 2020). The library was generated by RT-PCR. Sequenced on a NextSeq 550. In-frame beta chains were kept once TCRdb had trimmed the public reads at Q25 with fastp and called clones with MiXCR. CDR3 protein sequences are deduplicated, and each keeps its most common genes and DNA. This sample holds roughly 230,000 distinct CDR3 sequences; 13% to 15% were observed only once. About 9.9% of the sample lies in the top ten. Sequenced: blood, either unsorted or a sorted T cell fraction (not recorded which). The TCR sequence derives from a human donor who was either an allogeneic HSCT recipient or a stem cell or donor lymphocyte infusion donor (not recorded which). It is not recorded whose cells these are; they may come from a transplant donor.

CDR3 region: CASSPKTGTGYEQYF. The nucleotides are TGTGCCAGCAGCCCAAAGACAGGGACGGGCTACGAGCAGTACTTC. The sequence links TRBV7-8 to TRBJ2-7; the junction holds 7 bases that match TRBD1. Including the terminal cysteine and phenylalanine, the CDR3 comprises 15 residues. Only the CDR3 region is kept as DNA, spanning 45 bases read in frame from base 1. The germline V gene sets CDR1 to SGHVS and CDR2 to FQNEAQ. Relative to germline, V is missing 5 bases and J is missing 3 bases, with 10 bases of the junction outside any gene match. The full variable domain, with segments outside the CDR3 supplied by the reference TRBV7-8 and TRBJ2-7 proteins, appears as GAGVSQSPRYKVAKRGQDVALRCDPISGHVSLFWYQQALGQGPEFLTYFQNEAQLDKSGLPSDRFFAERPEGSVSTLKIQRTQQEDSAVYLCASSPKTGTGYEQYFGPGTRLTVT.